These 27 T cell receptor beta chains share one sample of origin, sequenced in a study of Ad26.COV2.S vaccination and SARS-CoV-2 variants. Sample treatment: 19 received Ad26.COV2.S at low or high dose, single or two shots; roughly 5 received placebo; per-sample allocation not given. Day 63 following the first vaccine or placebo injection was when the samples were taken. Generated by immunoSEQ multiplex PCR, the TCRdb table keeps only in-frame clones and is missing some. The sample shows under 500,000 clones, about 92% of them seen only once. The sequencing here drew on peripheral blood, taken in a trial of Ad26.COV2.S vaccine versus placebo. Receptors were obtained from a person aged 18 to 65 who received the Ad26.COV2.S COVID-19 vaccine or a placebo.

The chain has TRBV27 and TRBJ2-5; tentative D call: TRBD1 (5 bases). Germline V gene data show CDR1 as MNHEY and CDR2 as SMNVEV (reference sequence). This CDR3 contains 12 residues. V gave up 4 bases and J gave up 5 bases, with 8 bases separating them. CDR3 coding DNA: TGTGCCAGCAGTTCCGCAGGGGAGACCCAGTACTTC. This codes for CASSSAGETQYF.

The chain recombines TRBV20-1 with TRBJ2-1; D is ambiguous. Trimming removed 3 bases at V and 3 bases at J, with 6 bases between. The CDR3 runs to 12 residues. Germline V gene lookup returns CDR1 DFQATT and CDR2 SNEGSKA (reference sequence). CDR3 in amino acids: CSASPVYNEQFF. The CDR3, as DNA: TGCAGTGCTAGTCCAGTCTACAATGAGCAGTTCTTC.

This chain joins TRBV19 and TRBJ2-7; perhaps TRBD1 as D (6 bases). This CDR3 is 14 amino acids long. V was shortened by 1 base and J by 3 bases, with 10 bases between the two germline ends. From germline, CDR1 is LNHDA and CDR2 SQIVND (reference sequence). The DNA for the CDR3 is TGTGCCAGTAGTATAGCCGGACAGCGCTACGAGCAGTACTTC. It encodes CASSIAGQRYEQYF.

This sequence joins TRBV23-1 and TRBJ2-4, with D perhaps TRBD1 (5 bases). TRBV23-1 is sorted into the ORF group, with uncertain function. CDR3 length equals 17 residues. Trimming left V 6 bases short and J 0 bases short, with 18 bases between. The CDR3 sequence is CASSVHGAPLAKNIQYF. The CDR3 DNA reads TGCGCCAGCAGCGTTCATGGGGCTCCCTTAGCCAAAAACATTCAGTACTTC.

The V and J genes are TRBV27 and TRBJ2-3; TRBD2 agrees at 9 bases. The trim removed 3 bases at V and 2 bases at J, leaving 6 bases unmatched. CDR1 and CDR2 (germline): MNHEY, SMNVEV (reference sequence). The CDR3 length is 16 residues. The chain's CDR3 is CASSLGSGGITDTQYF. The CDR3 DNA follows: TGTGCCAGCAGTTTGGGGAGCGGGGGGATCACAGATACGCAGTATTTT.

This clone was picked up a small number of times. This chain links TRBV27 with TRBJ1-2; D is undetermined. The CDR3 loop spans 15 amino acids. From germline, CDR1 is MNHEY and CDR2 SMNVEV (reference sequence). The V and J ends lost 0 bases and 0 bases respectively, with 8 bases between them. CDR3 coding DNA: TGTGCCAGCAGTTTATCTCCAGTTCCTAACTATGGCTACACCTTC. Translated: CASSLSPVPNYGYTF.

This clone showed up just once. The rearrangement uses TRBV6-6 and TRBJ1-3; D ambiguous. V was shortened by 3 bases and J by 4 bases, with 16 bases between the two germline ends. Germline CDR1 and CDR2: MNHNY and SVGAGI (reference sequence). This CDR3 is built from 16 residues. The CDR3 DNA reads as TGTGCCAGCAGTTATGGCCTCAAGGCTATAGGAAACACCATATATTTT. This codes for CASSYGLKAIGNTIYF.

The chain carries TRBV28 and TRBJ1-1; unclear D gene. This CDR3 is built from 15 residues. Germline lookup yields CDR1 MDHEN and CDR2 SYDVKM. Trimming took 4 bases from V and 1 from J, leaving 13 bases between them. CDR3 protein: CASSSGGLPNTEAFF. CDR3 coding DNA: TGTGCCAGCAGTTCTGGAGGACTCCCGAACACTGAAGCTTTCTTT. The variable domain in full, with the rest retrieved from reference TRBV28 and TRBJ1-1, is DVKVTQSSRYLVKRTGEKVFLECVQDMDHENMFWYRQDPGLGLRLIYFSYDVKMKEKGDIPEGYSVSREKKERFSLILESASTNQTSMYLCASSSGGLPNTEAFFGQGTRLTVV.

The chain carries TRBV7-2 and TRBJ1-1; a weak D match, TRBD1 (5 bases). The CDR3 has 15 amino acids. V was cut by 0 bases and J by 4 bases, with 12 bases left in between. Germline loops: CDR1 SGHTA, CDR2 FQGNSA. The CDR3 is CASSLAGVGSTEAFF. The CDR3 region has the DNA TGTGCCAGCAGCTTAGCAGGGGTGGGGAGCACTGAAGCTTTCTTT.

V and J are TRBV11-2 and TRBJ1-2, with a possible D match to TRBD1 (5 bases). The V gene's germline CDR1 is SGHAT and CDR2 FQNNGV. Trimming pared 5 bases from V and 7 bases from J, leaving 14 bases between. The CDR3 runs to 13 residues. The CDR3 DNA reads as TGTGCCAGCAGCCTGCCCTTGGGGGGTGGCTACACCTTC. It is translated as CASSLPLGGGYTF.

The chain carries TRBV11-3 and TRBJ2-2, with TRBD1 as a possible D gene (5 bases). The CDR3 loop spans 15 amino acids. V dropped 5 bases and J dropped 0 bases, with 10 bases sitting between them. Germline V gives CDR1 SGHNT, CDR2 YENEEA. This CDR3 reads CASSGKTANTGELFF. Here the CDR3 DNA reads TGTGCCAGCAGCGGAAAGACAGCGAACACCGGGGAGCTGTTTTTT.

The genes are TRBV4-3 and TRBJ2-2, with D perhaps assigned TRBD1 or TRBD2 (5 bases each). Trimming left V 2 bases short and J 3 bases short, with 16 bases between. CDR1 and CDR2 from the germline V gene are LGHNA and YSLEER. This CDR3 is 17 amino acids long. CDR3 sequence: CASSQTPGPRDTGELFF. As DNA, the CDR3 is TGCGCCAGCAGCCAAACCCCGGGACCCAGGGACACCGGGGAGCTGTTTTTT.

The V and J genes are TRBV3-1 (or the pseudogene TRBV3-2) and TRBJ1-2; 8 positions match TRBD1. Germline-derived CDR1 and CDR2 are LGHDT and YNNKEL (reference sequence). J gave up 8 bases and V 4 bases, and 15 bases lay outside the gene matches. The CDR3 is 16 amino acids. CDR3 nucleotide sequence: TGTGCCAGCAGCCGGGACAGGCATGGTGGTATAGCGGGCTACACCTTC. This gives the protein CASSRDRHGGIAGYTF.

The genes are TRBV10-3 and TRBJ2-3; 8 bases fit TRBD2. V dropped 10 bases and J dropped 0; count of bases not matched to a gene: 9. The CDR3 covers 15 residues. Germline CDR1 is ENHRY and CDR2 is SYGVKD. The CDR3 sequence is CASMGAGASTDTQYF. CDR3 nucleotides: TGTGCCAGCATGGGAGCGGGGGCTAGCACAGATACGCAGTATTTT.

J is TRBJ2-2 and V is TRBV4-3; D may be TRBD2 (6 bases). The CDR3 has 16 amino acids. V lost 0 bases, J lost 1 base, and 9 bases lay in between. Germline CDR1 is LGHNA and CDR2 is YSLEER. The CDR3 DNA follows: TGCGCCAGCAGCCAAGATCGGGGGAAGAACACCGGGGAGCTGTTTTTT. Its protein product is CASSQDRGKNTGELFF.

V gene TRBV2 combines with J gene TRBJ1-2; a possible D gene is TRBD1 (6 bases). The germline CDR1 and CDR2 sequences are SNHLY and FYNNEI. With 4 bases removed from V and 0 bases from J, the gap between germline ends came to 12 bases. The CDR3 runs 15 residues. The CDR3 loop is CASSVDRTANYGYTF. CDR3 bases: TGTGCCAGCAGTGTAGACAGGACGGCTAACTATGGCTACACCTTC.

V usage is TRBV9 and J usage is TRBJ2-3, with D possibly being TRBD1 (5 bases). Trimming took off 2 bases at V and 0 bases at J, with 10 bases between the two ends. Germline values: CDR1 SGDLS, CDR2 YYNGEE. The CDR3 is 15 residues long. CDR3 in amino acids: CASSVQGSSTDTQYF. DNA of the CDR3: TGTGCCAGCAGCGTTCAGGGTTCTAGCACAGATACGCAGTATTTT.

The chain is built from TRBV7-9 and TRBJ1-1; D is unresolved. V lost 5 bases to trimming and J lost 6 bases, with 10 bases between them. The germline V gene has CDR1 SEHNR and CDR2 FQNEAQ (reference sequence). This CDR3 has 12 residues. Here the CDR3 DNA reads TGTGCCAGCAGCCGCGGCGGGGCTGAAGCTTTCTTT. Translating it yields CASSRGGAEAFF. The whole variable domain, filled in from reference TRBV7-9 and TRBJ1-1, reads DTGVSQNPRHKITKRGQNVTFRCDPISEHNRLYWYRQTLGQGPEFLTYFQNEAQLEKSRLLSDRFSAERPKGSFSTLEIQRTEQGDSAMYLCASSRGGAEAFFGQGTRLTVV.

This clone was seen many times. This chain links TRBV11-2 with TRBJ1-2, with no clear D. Germline V gives CDR1 SGHAT, CDR2 FQNNGV. This CDR3 is built from 13 residues. V dropped 0 bases and J dropped 8 bases, with 10 bases sitting between them. CDR3: CASSLDRTRGYTF. Here the CDR3 DNA reads TGTGCCAGCAGCTTAGATAGGACGAGGGGCTACACCTTC.

The chain employs TRBV4-3 and TRBJ1-4, with a possible D match to TRBD1 (6 bases). V lost 2 bases to trimming and J lost 7 bases, with 29 bases between them. Per germline, CDR1 LGHNA and CDR2 YSLEER. The CDR3 has 20 residues. The CDR3 spells CASSQQPNRAFFVQGEKLFF. The CDR3 nucleotides read TGCGCCAGCAGCCAACAACCAAACAGGGCCTTTTTCGTACAGGGTGAAAAACTGTTTTTT.

The rearrangement uses TRBV18 and TRBJ2-7, with D perhaps matching TRBD1 (6 bases). Trimming stripped 0 bases from V and 2 bases from J, with 14 bases between. Germline loops: CDR1 KGHSH, CDR2 LQKENI. The CDR3 consists of 16 residues. The CDR3 region is CASSPPGTLNTYEQYF. The CDR3 nucleotides read TGTGCCAGCTCACCACCGGGGACACTAAACACCTACGAGCAGTACTTC.

Comments on this clone: The same CDR3 is also encoded by other DNA sequences in this sample. This chain joins TRBV3-1 (or the pseudogene TRBV3-2) and TRBJ1-1; the D gene is possibly TRBD1 (5 bases). V dropped 3 bases and J dropped 1 base, with 6 bases sitting between them. This CDR3 has 13 residues. Germline V gives CDR1 LGHDT, CDR2 YNNKEL (reference sequence). The chain's CDR3 is CASSQQGNTEAFF. CDR3 DNA sequence: TGTGCCAGCAGCCAGCAGGGGAACACTGAAGCTTTCTTT.

The chain is built from TRBV6-2 or TRBV6-3 and TRBJ2-1; 11 positions match TRBD2. The CDR3 covers 17 residues. Germline trimming cut 5 bases from V and 9 bases from J; bases unmatched to any gene: 15. CDR1 MNHEY and CDR2 SVGEGT come from the germline V gene. The CDR3 nucleotides are TGTGCCAGCAGTACCTCTAGCGGGGGGAGAACCTGGGGTGAGCAGTTCTTC. It yields the protein CASSTSSGGRTWGEQFF.

The rearrangement uses TRBV6-5 and TRBJ1-1, with 9 bases matching TRBD1. Trimming removed 5 bases from V and 5 bases from J; junction bases left unmatched: 9. From germline, CDR1 is MNHEY and CDR2 SVGAGI. This CDR3 spans 15 amino acids. CDR3 nucleotide sequence: TGTGCCAGCAGTCCTCCGGGACAGGGATGGACTGAAGCTTTCTTT. Encoded protein: CASSPPGQGWTEAFF.

The chain combines TRBV3-1 (or the pseudogene TRBV3-2) with TRBJ2-2, with D unresolved. The CDR3 extends over 18 amino acids. The germline gives CDR1 LGHDT, CDR2 YNNKEL (reference sequence). V gave up 1 base and J gave up 0 bases, with 15 bases separating them. In DNA form, the CDR3 reads TGTGCCAGCAGCCAAGGGGTGAGGCCTACTACGAACACCGGGGAGCTGTTTTTT. Translated: CASSQGVRPTTNTGELFF.

The chain couples TRBV7-2 to TRBJ2-3; possibly TRBD1 or TRBD2 for D (5 bases each). CDR1 and CDR2 (germline): SGHTA, FQGNSA. The CDR3 totals 14 residues. V was shortened by 3 bases and J by 4 bases, with 11 bases between the two germline ends. The CDR3 region has the DNA TGTGCCAGCAGCTTGGTACTAGGGGCAGATACGCAGTATTTT. It translates to CASSLVLGADTQYF. The whole variable domain, remainder taken from reference TRBV7-2 and TRBJ2-3, is GAGVSQSPSNKVTEKGKDVELRCDPISGHTALYWYRQSLGQGLEFLIYFQGNSAPDKSGLPSDRFSAERTGGSVSTLTIQRTQQEDSAVYLCASSLVLGADTQYFGPGTRLTVL.

The gene calls are TRBV7-8 and TRBJ2-1; the match to TRBD2 covers 8 bases. The germline V gene has CDR1 SGHVS and CDR2 FQNEAQ. Losses at the gene ends were 1 base for V and 12 bases for J; bases not matched to a gene: 14. This CDR3 is 16 amino acids long. In DNA form, the CDR3 reads TGTGCCAGCAGCTTAGTTCCAGCGGGGGCATACAGTGGGCAGTTCTTC. As protein: CASSLVPAGAYSGQFF.